This T cell receptor (beta chain) comes out of a study of regulatory T cells in long-lasting Graves disease. The overall study: Graves' patients diagnosed newly had used antithyroid drugs under 3 months.

The time point denotes: newly diagnosed GD, antithyroid drugs for less than 3 months. The TCR library was made from RNA that had been extracted from PBMCs in TRIzol. Construction of the TCR beta libraries employed iRepertoire HTBI primers in conjunction with Arm-PCR of CDR3 regions. From the multiplex PCR reads, TCRdb called clonotypes with MiXCR, one entry per CDR3 protein. The data show fewer than 650,000 distinct CDR3 sequences, roughly 15% seen once. Germline CDR1 LGHDT, CDR2 YNNKEL (reference sequence). This CDR3 is 14 amino acids long. The table lists this clonotype with a few counts. One junction end does not reproduce the germline sequence, and a read error may be involved. These data are also associated with another study on T cells in Graves' hyperthyroidism and ophthalmopathy. That study reports: HTBI primers were used for first-round RT-PCR of the TCR CDR3.

The receptor was derived from a man aged 18 to 30 with Graves disease. The V call is TRBV3-1, the J call TRBJ2-1; tentative D call: TRBD2 (6 bases). The sequenced sample was peripheral blood mononuclear cells (PBMCs), obtained at new diagnosis, from a patient treated with antithyroid drugs. In DNA form, the CDR3 reads TGTGCCAGTAGCCCAGCGGGTAATTACAATGAGCAGTTCTTC. Translated: CASSPAGNYNEQFF.